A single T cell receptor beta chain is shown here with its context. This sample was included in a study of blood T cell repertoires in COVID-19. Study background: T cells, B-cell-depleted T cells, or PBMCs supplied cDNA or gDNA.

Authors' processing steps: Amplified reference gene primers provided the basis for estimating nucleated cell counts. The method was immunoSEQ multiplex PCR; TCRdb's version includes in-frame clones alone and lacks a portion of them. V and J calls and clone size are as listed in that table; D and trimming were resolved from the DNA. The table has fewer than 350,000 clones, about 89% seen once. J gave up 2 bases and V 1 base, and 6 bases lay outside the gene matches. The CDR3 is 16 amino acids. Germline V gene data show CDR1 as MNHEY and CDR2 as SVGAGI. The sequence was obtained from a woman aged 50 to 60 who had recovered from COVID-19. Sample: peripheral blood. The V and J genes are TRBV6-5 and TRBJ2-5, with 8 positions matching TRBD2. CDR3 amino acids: CASSYWAGGQQETQYF. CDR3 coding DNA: TGTGCCAGCAGTTACTGGGCGGGGGGACAACAAGAGACCCAGTACTTC.